This T cell receptor beta chain was identified in a study of control samples from healthy donors and cancer patients (dated by TCRdb to about 2020). As for this clone: Its antigen has not been determined. Base qualities are not provided; no much larger clone lies one nucleotide away.

The library relied on the immunoSEQ multiplex PCR assay. The table comes from immuneACCESS by way of TCRdb, which keeps in-frame sequences with V and J called. Part of the clones is missing from these tables; in studies checked, under half for an unresolved V gene and the rest for unknown reasons. The sample table records 160,000 or so clones; 95% to 96% of these occur just once. The leading ten clones occupy about 0.94% of the sample. Measured from the cysteine to the phenylalanine, the CDR3 is 15 residues long. Only CDR3 DNA remains: 45 bases, in frame from the first base. V gives up 0 bases and J gives up 4 bases, and the segment between their germline ends measures 13 bases. The germline V gene supplies CDR1 SGDLS and CDR2 YYNGEE.

The receptor chain draws on TRBV9 and TRBJ1-2; the D segment could be TRBD1, given 5 matching bases. The receptor was isolated from a woman in her twenties or thirties in good health. Sequencing used blood. The nucleotides are TGTGCCAGCAGCGTAGAAGGAGGTGGGGGCTATGGCTACACCTTC. Its protein reads: CASSVEGGGGYGYTF.